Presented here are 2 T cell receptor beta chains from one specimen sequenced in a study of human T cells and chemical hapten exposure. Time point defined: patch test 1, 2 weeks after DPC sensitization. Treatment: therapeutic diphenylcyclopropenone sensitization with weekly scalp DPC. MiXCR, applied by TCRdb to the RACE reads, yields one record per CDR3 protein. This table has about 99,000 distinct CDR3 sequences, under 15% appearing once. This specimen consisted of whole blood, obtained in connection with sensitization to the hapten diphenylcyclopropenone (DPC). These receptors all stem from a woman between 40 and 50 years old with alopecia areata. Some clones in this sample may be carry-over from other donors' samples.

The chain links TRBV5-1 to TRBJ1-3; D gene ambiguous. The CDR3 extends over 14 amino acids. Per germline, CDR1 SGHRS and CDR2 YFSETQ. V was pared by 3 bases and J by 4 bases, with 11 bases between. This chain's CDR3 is CASSSGGLGNTIYF. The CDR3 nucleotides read TGCGCCAGCAGCTCGGGAGGACTCGGAAACACCATATATTTT.

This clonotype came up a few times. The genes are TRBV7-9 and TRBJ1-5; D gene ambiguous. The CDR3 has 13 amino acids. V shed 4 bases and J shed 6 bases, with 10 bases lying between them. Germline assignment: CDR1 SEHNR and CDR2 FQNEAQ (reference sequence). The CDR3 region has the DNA TGTGCCAGCAGCTCAGACATCTTTCAGCCCCAGCATTTT. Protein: CASSSDIFQPQHF.